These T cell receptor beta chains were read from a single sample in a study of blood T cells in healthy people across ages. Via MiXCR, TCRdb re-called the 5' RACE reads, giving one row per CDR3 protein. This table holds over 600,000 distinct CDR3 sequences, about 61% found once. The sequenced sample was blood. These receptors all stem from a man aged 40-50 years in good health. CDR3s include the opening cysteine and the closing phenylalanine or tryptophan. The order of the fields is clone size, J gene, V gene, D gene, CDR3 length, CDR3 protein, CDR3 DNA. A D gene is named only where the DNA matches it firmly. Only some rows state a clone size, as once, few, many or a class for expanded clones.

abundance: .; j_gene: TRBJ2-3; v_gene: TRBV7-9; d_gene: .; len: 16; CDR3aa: CASSPGFWDSTDTQYF; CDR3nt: TGTGCCAGCAGCCCCGGTTTTTGGGATAGCACAGATACGCAGTATTTT
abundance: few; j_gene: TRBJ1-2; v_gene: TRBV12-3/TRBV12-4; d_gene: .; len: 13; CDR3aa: CASSLYPNYGYTF; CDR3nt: TGTGCCAGCAGTTTATACCCTAACTATGGCTACACCTTC
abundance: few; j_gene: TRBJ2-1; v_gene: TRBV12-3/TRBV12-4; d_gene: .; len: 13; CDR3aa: CASTRTTPNEQFF; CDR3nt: TGTGCCAGCACCCGGACTACCCCCAATGAGCAGTTCTTC
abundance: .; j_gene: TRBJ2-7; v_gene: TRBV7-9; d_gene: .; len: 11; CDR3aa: CASGVGAAIDF; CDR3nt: TGTGCCAGCGGGGTGGGGGCTGCGATAGACTTC
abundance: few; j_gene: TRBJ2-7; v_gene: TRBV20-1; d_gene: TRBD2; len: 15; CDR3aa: CSARGPGLASVEQYF; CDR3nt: TGCAGTGCTAGGGGCCCGGGACTAGCTTCGGTCGAGCAGTACTTC
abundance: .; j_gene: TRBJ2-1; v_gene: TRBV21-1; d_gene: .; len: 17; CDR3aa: CASSKRRTSGGYNEQFF; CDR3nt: TGTGCCAGCAGCAAAAGGCGGACTAGCGGGGGGTACAATGAGCAGTTCTTC
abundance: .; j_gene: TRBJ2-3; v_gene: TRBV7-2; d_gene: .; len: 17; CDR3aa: CTSSLAFRLDHTDTQYF; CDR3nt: TGTACCAGCAGCTTAGCGTTTCGGCTAGACCACACAGATACGCAGTATTTT
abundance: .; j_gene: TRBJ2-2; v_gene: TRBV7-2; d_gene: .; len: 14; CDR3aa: CASRLASNTGELFF; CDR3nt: TGTGCCAGCCGTCTGGCCTCGAACACCGGGGAGCTGTTTTTT
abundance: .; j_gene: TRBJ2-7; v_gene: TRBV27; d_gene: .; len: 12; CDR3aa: CASSLLFYEQYF; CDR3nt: TGTGCCAGCAGTTTATTATTTTACGAGCAGTACTTC
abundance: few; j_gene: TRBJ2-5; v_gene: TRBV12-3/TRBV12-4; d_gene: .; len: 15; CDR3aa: CASSLGREWVETQYF; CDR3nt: TGTGCCAGCAGTTTAGGCAGGGAATGGGTGGAGACCCAGTACTTC
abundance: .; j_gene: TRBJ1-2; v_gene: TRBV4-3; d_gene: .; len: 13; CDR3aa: CASSQDRLSGYTF; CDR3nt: TGCGCCAGCAGCCAAGATAGACTAAGCGGCTACACCTTC
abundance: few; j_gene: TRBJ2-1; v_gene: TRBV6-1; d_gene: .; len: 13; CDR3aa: CASLMSGHNEQFF; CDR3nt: TGTGCCAGCCTGATGTCGGGGCACAATGAGCAGTTCTTC
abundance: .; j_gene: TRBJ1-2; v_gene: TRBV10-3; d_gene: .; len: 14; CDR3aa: CAISEGREFDGYTF; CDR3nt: TGTGCCATCAGTGAGGGACGAGAGTTCGATGGCTACACCTTC
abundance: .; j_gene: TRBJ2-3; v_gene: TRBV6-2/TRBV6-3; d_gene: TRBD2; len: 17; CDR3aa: CASSTRLAGGPTDTQYF; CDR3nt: TGTGCCAGCAGTACAAGACTAGCGGGGGGGCCGACAGATACGCAGTATTTT
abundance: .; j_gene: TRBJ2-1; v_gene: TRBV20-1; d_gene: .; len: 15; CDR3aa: CSAHGNTESQNEQFF; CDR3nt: TGCAGTGCCCACGGAAATACAGAATCTCAAAATGAGCAGTTCTTC
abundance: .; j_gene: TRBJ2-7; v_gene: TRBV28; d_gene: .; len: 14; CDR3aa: CASSQMDRPYEQYF; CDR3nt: TGTGCCAGCAGTCAAATGGACAGACCCTACGAGCAGTACTTC
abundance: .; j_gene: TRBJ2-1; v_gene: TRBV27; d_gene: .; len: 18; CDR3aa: CASSLLSSGEGQGNEQFF; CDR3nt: TGTGCCAGCAGCCTTTTATCGTCGGGGGAGGGCCAGGGGAATGAGCAGTTCTTC
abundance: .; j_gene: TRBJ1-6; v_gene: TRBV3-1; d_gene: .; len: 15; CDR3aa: CASSQDVTGGSPLHF; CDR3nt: TGTGCCAGCAGCCAAGATGTAACAGGTGGTTCACCCCTCCACTTT
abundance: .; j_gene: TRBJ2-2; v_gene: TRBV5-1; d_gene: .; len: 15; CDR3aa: CASSLGTGLAGELFF; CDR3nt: TGCGCCAGCAGCTTGGGTACGGGTTTAGCCGGGGAGCTGTTTTTT
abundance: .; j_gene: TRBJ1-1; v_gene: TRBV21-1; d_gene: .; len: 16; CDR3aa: CASSRGQKGMNTEAFF; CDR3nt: TGTGCCAGCAGCCGGGGACAGAAAGGGATGAACACTGAAGCTTTCTTT
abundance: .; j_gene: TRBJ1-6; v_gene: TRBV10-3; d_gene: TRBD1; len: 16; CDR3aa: CAISELPGQGRSPLHF; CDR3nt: TGTGCCATCAGTGAGCTTCCAGGACAGGGCCGTTCACCCCTCCACTTT
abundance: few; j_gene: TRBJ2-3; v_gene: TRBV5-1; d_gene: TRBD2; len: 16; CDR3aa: CASSITSGTSTDTQYF; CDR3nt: TGCGCCAGCAGCATTACTAGCGGGACATCCACAGATACGCAGTATTTT
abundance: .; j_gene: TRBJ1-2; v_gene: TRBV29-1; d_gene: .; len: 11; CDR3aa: CSGEVGYGYTF; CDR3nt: TGCAGCGGTGAAGTTGGTTATGGCTACACCTTC
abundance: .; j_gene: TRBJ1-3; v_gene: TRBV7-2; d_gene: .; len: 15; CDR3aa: CASSRQQFSGNTIYF; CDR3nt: TGTGCCAGCAGCCGCCAACAGTTCTCTGGAAACACCATATATTTT